What follows are 16 T cell receptor beta chains derived from one specimen sequenced in a study of T cells after yellow fever vaccination. TCRdb used MiXCR to reprocess the 5' RACE reads, holding one entry per CDR3 protein. The data contain 95,000 to 100,000 distinct CDR3 sequences, approximately 6.3% of them singletons. The sequencing here drew on CD8+ T cells sorted from PBMCs, taken 10 days after the yellow fever booster vaccination. The receptors were gathered from a man between 18 and 35 years old who received the YFV17D yellow fever vaccine.

This clonotype turned up a few times. The rearrangement links TRBV29-1 to TRBJ2-5; TRBD1 or TRBD2 may be the D gene (7 bases each). This CDR3 is built from 15 residues. Trimming removed 2 bases from V and 2 bases from J, with 15 bases in between. Germline V gene sequence: CDR1 SQVTM, CDR2 ANQGSEA. The CDR3: CSVERAGGEQETQYF. The CDR3 DNA is TGCAGCGTTGAACGGGCAGGGGGGGAACAAGAGACCCAGTACTTC.

The chain is built from TRBV11-2 and TRBJ2-3; D might be TRBD1 (5 bases). The germline CDR1 and CDR2 sequences are SGHAT and FQNNGV. Trimming cost V 5 bases and J 2 bases, with 8 bases left between them. The CDR3 is 13 amino acids. CDR3 nucleotide sequence: TGTGCCAGCAGCCAAGGACACACAGATACGCAGTATTTT. This translates into CASSQGHTDTQYF. Variable domain in full (rest from reference TRBV11-2 and TRBJ2-3): EAGVAQSPRYKIIEKRQSVAFWCNPISGHATLYWYQQILGQGPKLLIQFQNNGVVDDSQLPKDRFSAERLKGVDSTLKIQPAKLEDSAVYLCASSQGHTDTQYFGPGTRLTVL.

Ten or more counts support this clonotype. This chain uses TRBV4-3 with TRBJ1-1; D may be TRBD1 (6 bases). The CDR3 contains 15 residues. Looked up from germline, CDR1 is LGHNA and CDR2 is YSLEER. V was pared by 2 bases and J by 4 bases, with 14 bases between. The CDR3 sequence: CASSQNPQGITEAFF. The CDR3 region has the DNA TGCGCCAGCAGCCAAAATCCCCAGGGGATCACTGAAGCTTTCTTT.

This clonotype came up many times. The chain employs TRBV5-1 and TRBJ2-5; the match to TRBD2 covers 9 bases. The CDR3 loop spans 16 amino acids. Trimming took 1 base from V and 2 from J; bases not matched to a gene: 6. Germline CDR1 is SGHRS and CDR2 is YFSETQ. In nucleotides, the CDR3 is TGCGCCAGCAGCTTGTTACCTAGCGGGGAACAAGAGACCCAGTACTTC. It translates to CASSLLPSGEQETQYF. The full variable domain, rest sourced from reference TRBV5-1 and TRBJ2-5, is KAGVTQTPRYLIKTRGQQVTLSCSPISGHRSVSWYQQTPGQGLQFLFEYFSETQRNKGNFPGRFSGRQFSNSRSEMNVSTLELGDSALYLCASSLLPSGEQETQYFGPGTRLLVL.

The genes are TRBV7-9 and TRBJ2-1; the match to TRBD2 covers 8 bases. The CDR3 runs to 16 residues. CDR1 is SEHNR, CDR2 FQNEAQ, per germline (reference sequence). V shed 6 bases, J shed 12 bases, and the junction held 19 bases outside the gene matches. The CDR3 nucleotides are TGTGCCAGCAGTTCTCTCATAGCGGGGACCCCAACGGGGCAGTTCTTC. This translates into CASSSLIAGTPTGQFF.

This clonotype was observed a handful of times. V and J are TRBV12-3 or TRBV12-4 and TRBJ2-1, with D perhaps TRBD1 (5 bases). V gave up 1 base and J gave up 5 bases, with 6 bases separating them. CDR3 length: 13 residues. The DNA of the CDR3 is TGTGCCAGCAGTTTAGGACAGAACAATGAGCAGTTCTTC. Amino acid sequence: CASSLGQNNEQFF.

This clonotype has a handful of counts. This chain links TRBV5-6 with TRBJ2-2; 8 bases match TRBD1. The germline V gene has CDR1 SGHDT and CDR2 YYEEEE. The CDR3 extends over 15 amino acids. V trimming: 0 bases; J trimming: 5 bases; junction bases outside the gene matches: 3. Written as DNA, the CDR3 is TGTGCCAGCAGCTTGGGGACAGGGCGGACCGGGGAGCTGTTTTTT. Translated, it gives CASSLGTGRTGELFF.

Only a few counts were recorded for this clonotype. CDR3 nucleotide sequence: TGTGCCAGCAGCCCCGTACTCTTGCTCGAGCGGGGGGTAAACTCCTACAATGAGCAGTTCTTC. Its translation: CASSPVLLLERGVNSYNEQFF. The chain recombines TRBV3-1 with TRBJ2-1, with 9 bases fitting TRBD2. Trimming removed 4 bases from V and 0 bases from J; junction bases left unmatched: 19. This CDR3 has 21 amino acids. Germline V lookup: CDR1 LGHDT, CDR2 YNNKEL (reference sequence).

This clonotype was detected a few times. The chain combines TRBV6-2 or TRBV6-3 with TRBJ1-1; 8 bases are a match to TRBD1. This CDR3 region has 14 residues. V trimming: 6 bases; J trimming: 5 bases; junction bases outside the gene matches: 8. CDR1 is MNHEY, CDR2 SVGEGT, per germline. The CDR3 is CASSRGQGGTEAFF. DNA for the CDR3: TGTGCCAGCAGCCGTGGACAGGGAGGGACTGAAGCTTTCTTT.

This chain joins TRBV4-1 and TRBJ2-3, with D perhaps TRBD1 (5 bases). Germline assignment: CDR1 MGHRA and CDR2 YSYEKL. Trimming removed 4 bases from V and 2 bases from J, with 13 bases in between. The CDR3 loop spans 15 amino acids. The CDR3 coding sequence is TGCGCCAGCAGCCGCGCAGGGCACACCACAGATACGCAGTATTTT. It yields the protein CASSRAGHTTDTQYF.

There are a few counts of this clonotype. The chain is built from TRBV27 and TRBJ1-4; D unresolved. Germline assignment: CDR1 MNHEY and CDR2 SMNVEV (reference sequence). V was clipped by 3 bases and J by 3 bases, with 11 bases between them. This CDR3 has 15 residues. The CDR3: CASSFAGSSNEKLFF. The CDR3 DNA follows: TGTGCCAGCAGTTTTGCCGGGTCGTCTAATGAAAAACTGTTTTTT.

This clonotype showed up just a few times. This chain links TRBV20-1 with TRBJ2-5; D ambiguous. Germline V CDR1 and CDR2: DFQATT, SNEGSKA (reference sequence). The CDR3 is 15 amino acids. V shed 3 bases and J shed 5 bases, with 19 bases lying between them. CDR3 nucleotides: TGCAGTGCTAGGGGTCTAACACCCTTCGGGGAGACCCAGTACTTC. Protein sequence: CSARGLTPFGETQYF.

The chain's CDR3 is CASSFQQGGRYQETQYF. The CDR3 coding sequence is TGTGCCAGCAGCTTCCAACAGGGGGGCCGGTACCAAGAGACCCAGTACTTC. J is TRBJ2-5 and V is TRBV7-9, with TRBD1 matching 8 bases. Germline V gene lookup returns CDR1 SEHNR and CDR2 FQNEAQ (reference sequence). The CDR3 is 17 amino acids. The J segment lost 0 bases and the V segment lost 3 bases, leaving 9 bases of the junction unmatched.

The rearrangement uses TRBV5-4 and TRBJ2-7, with a possible D match to TRBD2 (6 bases). Germline V gene sequence: CDR1 SGHNT, CDR2 YYREEE (reference sequence). The V end was cut by 2 bases, the J end by 4 bases, with 13 bases between. This CDR3 has 14 residues. CDR3 amino acids: CASSFLRAGYEQYF. DNA for the CDR3: TGTGCCAGCAGCTTTCTTCGGGCGGGATACGAGCAGTACTTC.

The chain combines TRBV28 with TRBJ1-1; D perhaps matches TRBD1 (6 bases). V dropped 6 bases and J dropped 0 bases, with 11 bases sitting between them. Looked up from germline, CDR1 is MDHEN and CDR2 is SYDVKM. The CDR3 spans 14 residues. Here the CDR3 reads CASSDRRMNTEAFF. CDR3 sequence (DNA): TGTGCCAGCAGCGACAGGCGTATGAACACTGAAGCTTTCTTT.

This clonotype was seen many times. The J gene is TRBJ2-1, the V gene TRBV19, with TRBD2 matching over 11 bases. The length of the CDR3 is 17 residues. The V and J ends lost 6 bases and 1 base, in that order; junction bases with no gene match: 8. The germline V gene has CDR1 LNHDA and CDR2 SQIVND (reference sequence). CDR3 sequence: CASSPTSGEHSYNEQFF. The CDR3 nucleotides read TGTGCCAGTAGCCCGACTAGCGGGGAACATTCCTACAATGAGCAGTTCTTC.